This T cell receptor (beta chain) was observed in a study of T cells in Graves' hyperthyroidism and ophthalmopathy. Amplification targeted TCR beta CDR3 regions from RNA transcripts. In the first-round RT-PCR of the TCR CDR3, the HTBI primer set was used. TCRdb analysed the multiplex PCR reads with MiXCR anew, one entry per CDR3 protein. The table shows a few hundred thousand distinct CDR3 sequences, with approximately 25% occurring only once. The CDR3 contains 15 residues. Looked up from germline, CDR1 is SGHRS and CDR2 is YFSETQ. To note about this clonotype: The junction does not match germline at one end; this may be a read error.

The sequence derives from a man aged 50 to 59 with Graves' hyperthyroidism. This chain links TRBV5-1 with TRBJ2-1; D may be TRBD1 or TRBD2 (5 bases each). Input material: blood. CDR3 sequence reads: CASSDTGTAGNEQFF. CDR3 bases: TGTGCCAGCAGTGATACGGGGACCGCTGGGAATGAGCAGTTCTTC.